The sequence of this TCR beta chain was determined in a study of technical replicates of blood from a handful of donors. Germline V gives CDR1 MNHNS, CDR2 SASEGT. The CDR3 extends over 17 amino acids. Trimming took off 3 bases at V and 4 bases at J, with 19 bases between the two ends. Data came from immunoSEQ multiplex PCR; TCRdb stores just in-frame clones and leaves some out. The data contain under 95,000 clones, just under 95% of them seen just once; the ten biggest clones take up approximately 0.25%. The J gene is TRBJ1-5, the V gene TRBV6-1; the D is unclear. This receptor was identified in a human donor in good health. Sequencing was carried out using T cells isolated from PBMCs. The CDR3 spells CASSEWSPTSGNQPQHF. The CDR3 DNA reads as TGTGCCAGCAGTGAGTGGAGCCCAACCTCCGGGAATCAGCCCCAGCATTTT.